One and the same sample provided the 16 T cell receptor beta chains below, sequenced in a study of radiotherapy plus CTLA-4 blockade in lung cancer. Assay used: immunoSEQ multiplex PCR; TCRdb lists only in-frame clones, some missing. The sample gives 85,000 to 120,000 clones, 70% to 90% of which show up once; roughly 2.3% is in the top ten. The material was peripheral blood, obtained from a patient treated with radiotherapy plus ipilimumab. The receptors derive from a human donor with non-small cell lung cancer that progressed on radiotherapy plus ipilimumab. Some clones in this sample may be carry-over from other donors' samples.

This clone was counted once. This chain connects TRBV9 to TRBJ2-1; the D is unclear. This CDR3 is built from 16 residues. The germline V and J ends were trimmed by 4 bases and 7 bases, with 21 bases remaining between them. Germline assignment: CDR1 SGDLS and CDR2 YYNGEE. CDR3 in amino acids: CASSTFGSTGSNEQFF. The CDR3 nucleotides are TGTGCCAGCAGCACCTTTGGTAGCACTGGTTCGAATGAGCAGTTCTTC.

In its sample, this clone was seen once. The chain carries TRBV11-3 and TRBJ2-1, with D uncertain. This CDR3 has 12 residues. Germline values: CDR1 SGHNT, CDR2 YENEEA. Trimming pared 1 base from V and 12 bases from J, leaving 10 bases between. In DNA form, the CDR3 reads TGTGCCAGCAGCTTAGCTATAGGGCGGCAGTTCTTC. It translates to CASSLAIGRQFF. The entire variable domain, with the rest obtained from reference TRBV11-3 and TRBJ2-1, is as follows: EAGVVQSPRYKIIEKKQPVAFWCNPISGHNTLYWYLQNLGQGPELLIRYENEEAVDDSQLPKDRFSAERLKGVDSTLKIQPAELGDSAVYLCASSLAIGRQFFGPGTRLTVL.

This sequence joins TRBV7-2 and TRBJ2-1; tentative D call: TRBD1 (5 bases). The CDR3 is 15 amino acids. The ends were cut back, 4 bases at V and 2 bases at J, with 12 bases in the middle. Germline V CDR1 and CDR2: SGHTA, FQGNSA. The DNA for the CDR3 is TGTGCCAGCAGCTACCGACAGACAACCTACAATGAGCAGTTCTTC. It translates to CASSYRQTTYNEQFF.

The rearrangement joins TRBV5-6 to TRBJ1-6; D gene unclear. The CDR3 has 16 residues. CDR1 is SGHDT, CDR2 YYEEEE, per germline. V shed 0 bases and J shed 10 bases, with 17 bases lying between them. The CDR3 DNA reads as TGTGCCAGCAGCTTGGGAGGTTATAGTCACAGCTCACCCCTCCACTTT. It yields the protein CASSLGGYSHSSPLHF. Combining the CDR3 with reference TRBV5-6 and TRBJ1-6 gives the whole variable domain DAGVTQSPTHLIKTRGQQVTLRCSPKSGHDTVSWYQQALGQGPQFIFQYYEEEERQRGNFPDRFSGHQFPNYSSELNVNALLLGDSALYLCASSLGGYSHSSPLHFGNGTRLTVT.

The CDR3 DNA follows: TGCAGCGTCGCCCAGGACTATGGCTACACCTTC. Translating gives CSVAQDYGYTF. The chain couples TRBV29-1 to TRBJ1-2; D is unclear. The CDR3 is made up of 11 amino acids. Trimming left V 6 bases short and J 3 bases short, with 8 bases between. Germline CDR1 SQVTM, CDR2 ANQGSEA.

This clone occurred a few times. V usage is TRBV29-1 and J usage is TRBJ2-5; D perhaps matches TRBD2 (5 bases). This CDR3 spans 13 amino acids. CDR1 and CDR2 (germline): SQVTM, ANQGSEA. The CDR3 sequence: CTLRHSGGETQYF. As DNA, the CDR3 is TGCACCCTTCGCCACAGTGGAGGAGAGACCCAGTACTTC.

This clone occurred once. The CDR3 DNA sequence: TGCGCCAGCAGCCAAGGTCTAGCGGGGTCGCTTGGCACAGATACGCAGTATTTT. It specifies CASSQGLAGSLGTDTQYF. This chain joins TRBV4-3 and TRBJ2-3; 9 nucleotides agree with TRBD2. V gave up 1 base and J gave up 1 base; unmatched junction bases: 9. From germline, CDR1 is LGHNA and CDR2 YSLEER. CDR3 length equals 18 residues.

V usage is TRBV5-1 and J usage is TRBJ1-3, with 10 bases fitting TRBD1. The CDR3 sequence is 14 residues long. The germline CDR1 and CDR2 sequences are SGHRS and YFSETQ. Trimming removed 4 bases from V and 8 bases from J; junction bases left unmatched: 6. The CDR3 reads CASSPGQGVDTIYF. The CDR3 bases are TGCGCCAGCAGCCCCGGACAGGGGGTTGACACCATATATTTT.

The V gene is TRBV6-1, the J gene TRBJ1-6, with D possibly being TRBD1 (5 bases). The CDR3 sequence is 14 residues long. CDR1 is MNHNS and CDR2 is SASEGT in the germline V gene. The germline V and J ends were trimmed by 2 bases and 8 bases, with 10 bases remaining between them. For the CDR3, the DNA is TGTGCCAGCAGTGAATATTTCAGGGATTCACCCCTCCACTTT. Its translation is CASSEYFRDSPLHF.

The J gene is TRBJ1-2, the V gene TRBV18; no firm D call. The V end lost 5 bases, the J end lost 6 bases, and 13 bases lay between the germline ends. The CDR3 is 13 residues long. The V gene's germline CDR1 is KGHSH and CDR2 LQKENI. CDR3 DNA sequence: TGTGCCAGCTCAGCTACTCGACGGGATGGCTACACCTTC. It yields the protein CASSATRRDGYTF.

The chain couples TRBV4-3 to TRBJ1-2; D ambiguous. Between the trimmed V and J ends, which lost 2 bases and 3 bases, there was a span of 7 bases. The CDR3 contains 13 residues. Germline V gene data show CDR1 as LGHNA and CDR2 as YSLEER. CDR3 amino acids: CASSQRGYYGYTF. The CDR3 nucleotides are TGCGCCAGCAGCCAAAGAGGGTACTATGGCTACACCTTC.

This clone was counted once. The chain employs TRBV14 and TRBJ1-1; D ambiguous. Germline lookup yields CDR1 SGHDN and CDR2 FVKESK. The ends were cut back, 5 bases at V and 4 bases at J, with 14 bases in the middle. This CDR3 is 14 amino acids long. This CDR3 is CASSSPLGLTEAFF. CDR3 nucleotides: TGTGCCAGCAGCTCTCCACTAGGGCTCACTGAAGCTTTCTTT.

The genes are TRBV6-4 and TRBJ1-2, with no clear D. Looked up from germline, CDR1 is MRHNA and CDR2 is SNTAGT. CDR3 size: 13 residues. The germline V and J ends were trimmed by 3 bases and 8 bases, with 13 bases remaining between them. The CDR3, as DNA: TGTGCCAGCAGTGATCGACCGTGGAGAGGCTACACCTTC. As protein: CASSDRPWRGYTF.

This chain links TRBV9 with TRBJ2-5; D is perhaps TRBD1 (5 bases). Trimming shortened V by 4 bases and J by 5 bases, and 12 bases separated the two germline ends. The CDR3 spans 13 residues. CDR1 and CDR2 (germline): SGDLS, YYNGEE. The CDR3 loop reads CASSLTDSETQYF. The CDR3 DNA reads TGTGCCAGCAGCTTGACAGATTCCGAGACCCAGTACTTC.

The V call is TRBV28, the J call TRBJ1-1, with D tentatively TRBD1 (5 bases). The CDR3 totals 14 residues. The germline gives CDR1 MDHEN, CDR2 SYDVKM. The V end lost 6 bases, the J end lost 6 bases, and 17 bases lay between the germline ends. The CDR3: CASSRPGIFPEAFF. The CDR3, as DNA: TGTGCCAGCAGCCGCCCAGGGATTTTTCCTGAAGCTTTCTTT.

The chain is built from TRBV4-3 and TRBJ2-2; TRBD1 matches at 8 bases. This CDR3 spans 17 amino acids. V was pared by 3 bases and J by 0 bases, with 6 bases of the junction left unmatched. Germline lookup yields CDR1 LGHNA and CDR2 YSLEER. CDR3 nucleotide sequence: TGCGCCAGCAGCCAGATTGGACAGGGCCCGAACACCGGGGAGCTGTTTTTT. Translated: CASSQIGQGPNTGELFF.